This T cell receptor beta chain was profiled in a study of T-cell memory formation after mild COVID-19. Across the whole study: TCR clusters mostly belonged to single donors.

Using constant-segment primers, 5'RACE produced TCR alpha and TCR beta cDNA libraries carrying sample barcodes and UMIs. MiXCR, applied by TCRdb to the 5' RACE reads, yields one record per CDR3 protein. Among 210,000 or so distinct CDR3 sequences listed, more than 25% were seen once. General study findings and limits: Researchers found some responding clones in pre-infection memory, a sign that cross-reactive memory joined. Day 15 to 85 contracting clones showed balanced CD4/CD8; later expanders leaned CD4+.

As regards this clonotype: Its cognate antigen is unknown.

V was pared by 0 bases and J by 4 bases, with 7 bases of the junction left unmatched. Germline V gene lookup returns CDR1 KGHSH and CDR2 LQKENI. The CDR3 is made up of 17 amino acids. Specimen: PBMCs or a T cell subset sorted from them (not recorded which). The chain is built from TRBV18 and TRBJ2-2, with 8 bases lining up with TRBD2. This receptor was obtained from an adult woman who had mild COVID-19 (a few samples of this study predate the infection). Cell type and time point are not known. The CDR3 protein is CASSPPVLAGRTGELFF. DNA for the CDR3: TGTGCCAGCTCACCACCGGTCTTAGCGGGACGCACCGGGGAGCTGTTTTTT. The whole variable domain, remainder taken from reference TRBV18 and TRBJ2-2, is NAGVMQNPRHLVRRRGQEARLRCSPMKGHSHVYWYRQLPEEGLKFMVYLQKENIIDESGMPKERFSAEFPKEGPSILRIQQVVRGDSAAYFCASSPPVLAGRTGELFFGEGSRLTVL.